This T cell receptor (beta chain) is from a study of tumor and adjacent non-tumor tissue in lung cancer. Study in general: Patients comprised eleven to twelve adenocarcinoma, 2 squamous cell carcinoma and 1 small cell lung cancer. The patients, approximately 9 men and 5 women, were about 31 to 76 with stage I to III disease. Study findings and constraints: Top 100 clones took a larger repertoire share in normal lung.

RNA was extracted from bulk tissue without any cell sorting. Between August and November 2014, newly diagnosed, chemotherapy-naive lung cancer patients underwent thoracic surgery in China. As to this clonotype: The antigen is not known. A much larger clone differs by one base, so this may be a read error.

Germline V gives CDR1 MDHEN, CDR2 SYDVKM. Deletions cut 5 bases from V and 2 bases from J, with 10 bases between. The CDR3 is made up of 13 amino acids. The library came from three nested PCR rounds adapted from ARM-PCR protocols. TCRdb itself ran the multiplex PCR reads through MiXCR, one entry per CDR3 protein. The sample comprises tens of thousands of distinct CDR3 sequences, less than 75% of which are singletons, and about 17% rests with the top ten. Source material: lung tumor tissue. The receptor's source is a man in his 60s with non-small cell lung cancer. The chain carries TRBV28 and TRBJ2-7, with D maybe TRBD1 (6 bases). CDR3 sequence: CASSQDSTYEQYF. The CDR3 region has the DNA TGTGCCAGCAGTCAGGACAGTACCTACGAGCAGTACTTC.